This TCR beta chain was recorded in a study of identical twins listed by TCRdb under 2016. Notes on the research overall: TCR alpha and beta repertoires from monozygotic twins, unrelated adults of various ages and cord blood were deep-sequenced to test whether fetal clonotypes persist. To rule out contamination, replicate twin experiments were performed at different times with different library preparation protocols.

The library was made by 5' RACE. The instrument given in TCRdb is Illumina HiSeq 2000. A universal primer binding site was added through template switching, and the final cDNA carried a unique molecular identifier so that TCR cDNA molecules could be counted accurately. First-strand cDNA for TCR alpha and beta chains was synthesized from specific primers in the conserved constant-segment region. To control for contamination, each cDNA library was double barcoded with a SMART-Mk sample barcode plus Illumina barcodes. Two successive PCR steps introduced TruSeq adapter sequences along with Illumina sample barcodes. Sequencing of the TCR alpha and beta cDNA libraries was done on the Illumina HiSeq platform using custom primers. The paper's data handling went like this. Unique molecular identifiers were extracted from raw reads with MiGEC, and CDR3 positions were determined with MiXCR. Recombination models were inferred per individual with the repgenHMM and IGoR tools using an EM algorithm. Shared clonotypes were analyzed with the tcR package in R, and sharing was normalized by the product of cloneset sizes. To study raw recombination free of thymic and clonal selection effects, out-of-frame nonproductive sequences were analyzed. TCRdb reanalyzed the raw reads on its own, using fastp at Q25 for trimming and MiXCR for clone calling, and kept in-frame beta chains. Rows with one shared CDR3 protein collapse into an entry with the most common genes and DNA. V and J calls and clone size were set by TCRdb, not the authors. The table for this sample lists some 690,000 distinct CDR3 sequences; 21% of them were counted only once. The biggest ten clones account for about 4.5% of the sample.

All donors were healthy Caucasians. Three pairs of female monozygotic twins, all aged roughly 18 to 29 years, were included in the twin cohort. Peripheral blood mononuclear cells were used as the source from which RNA for TCR libraries was isolated. The paper's findings and limits, for the study overall: Zero-insertion analyses could be partly confounded by invariant T cells such as MAIT and iNKT, though diverse VJ usage argued against such confounding for most clonotypes. Fewer insertions were carried by abundant cord blood beta clonotypes; a weaker similar trend was observed in young adult naive repertoires, while no such trend was observed in memory repertoires. In monozygotic twins, out-of-frame TCR alpha sharing was systematically underestimated by recombination models, although the models agreed with sharing between unrelated individuals. In beta out-of-frame sequences, excess twin sharing was weaker, because having fewer shared sequences lowered the signal-to-noise ratio. Compared with coincidental sharing between unrelated individuals, out-of-frame TCR alpha sequences shared between twins showed an excess of sequences with low generation probability. Because the same donors could not be followed over many years, the conclusions depended on cross-sectional statistical analysis.

To note about this clonotype: It has no known antigen specificity. Per-base qualities were not stored, and no clone one base away is much larger.

Trimmed from V: 4 bases; trimmed from J: 4 bases; junction bases lacking a gene match: 6. Measured from the cysteine to the phenylalanine, the CDR3 is 15 residues long. Here the CDR3 DNA is all that survives: 45 bases in frame from base 1. In addition, the sample was reused for a study of T cells expressing NK-cell markers. From the second report: TCR beta-chain repertoires were profiled in sorted CD3+CD56+NKG2C+, CD3+CD56+NKG2C- and CD3+CD56-NKG2C+ T-cell subsets from several donors. Seven of the eight sequenced donors were HCMV-seropositive and one was HCMV-seronegative. In several experiments an anti-gammadeltaTCR antibody was added to restrict sorting to alphabetaTCR-expressing T cells. In roughly 6 donors, the dominant CD3+CD56+NKG2C+ clonotypes were among the top 10 CD8+ clonotypes and accounted for about 1.0-7.5% of CD8+ T cells. Those dominant clonotypes were again the most abundant among CD3+CD56-NKG2C+ cells in four donors, at 28.3-60.1%. Whether the expanded NKG2C-expressing T cell clones were specific for HCMV antigens remained unclear. Randomly selected healthy volunteers, three men and five women, were used as the eight sequenced donors. A commercial ELISA kit detecting HCMV-specific IgG in serum was used to determine HCMV serostatus. For about six donors, unsorted PBMC were also used to sequence bulk peripheral blood T-cell repertoires. MIGEC was used to demultiplex reads and group the reads by UMI, and MiTCR was used to assemble and quantify clonotypes. To exclude erroneous sequences, only TCR cDNA sequences supported by at least two reads were retained. Downstream repertoire analysis used the tcR package, and clonotypes were matched across fractions by CDR3 nucleotide sequence plus V segment. VDJmatch was used to annotate antigen specificity against VDJdb, with one amino acid substitution in CDR3 allowed.

The rearrangement combines TRBV12-3 or TRBV12-4 with TRBJ2-5; TRBD2 agrees with 10 junctional bases. This TCR was sampled from a woman between 18 and 29 years old in good health. The sample comprised PBMCs. The CDR3 protein is CASSSGTSVGETQYF. The nucleotides read TGTGCCAGCAGTTCCGGGACTAGCGTTGGAGAGACCCAGTACTTC.